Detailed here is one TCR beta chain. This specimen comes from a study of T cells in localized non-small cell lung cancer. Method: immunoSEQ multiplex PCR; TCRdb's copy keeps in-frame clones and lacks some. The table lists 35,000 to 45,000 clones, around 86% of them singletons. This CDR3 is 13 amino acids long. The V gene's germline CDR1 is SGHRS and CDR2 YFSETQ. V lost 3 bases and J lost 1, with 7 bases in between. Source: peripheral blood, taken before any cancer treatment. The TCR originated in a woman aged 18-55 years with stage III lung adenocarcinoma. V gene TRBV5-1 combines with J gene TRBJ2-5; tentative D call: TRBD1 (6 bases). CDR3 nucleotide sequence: TGCGCCAGCAGCTCGACAGGCCAAGAGACCCAGTACTTC. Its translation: CASSSTGQETQYF.